This passage covers 3 T cell receptor beta chains from one sample sequenced in a study of T cell repertoires in cytomegalovirus infection. One entry per CDR3 protein, called by TCRdb with MiXCR from the reads. The data contain roughly 920,000 distinct CDR3 sequences, around 32% of them seen just once; the ten biggest clones take up roughly an eighth. Their antigen targets remain unknown. This specimen consisted of cultured CD8+ T cells from PBMCs, obtained from culture after CMV antigen stimulation. These TCRs come from a human donor in good health (CMV status not recorded). Some clones in this sample may be carry-over from other donors' samples.

The CDR3 reads CASMTSEGYNEQFF. The CDR3 coding sequence is TGTGCCAGCATGACTAGCGAGGGATACAATGAGCAGTTCTTC. The chain uses TRBV7-6 and TRBJ2-1, with 8 positions matching TRBD2. Trimming took 7 bases from V and 4 from J; bases not matched to a gene: 6. The CDR3 is 14 amino acids. Per the germline V gene, CDR1 is SGHVS and CDR2 is FNYEAQ.

This clonotype has just a few counts. In DNA form, the CDR3 reads TGTGCCACCGAGACCCCAGATACGCAGTATTTT. The encoded protein is CATETPDTQYF. This sequence joins TRBV7-9 and TRBJ2-3, with D uncertain. CDR1 is SEHNR and CDR2 is FQNEAQ in the germline V gene (reference sequence). CDR3 length equals 11 residues. V lost 10 bases to trimming and J lost 4 bases, with 9 bases between them.

The chain couples TRBV27 to TRBJ1-5, with a tentative D call TRBD1 (6 bases). The CDR3 is made up of 16 amino acids. V lost 0 bases to trimming and J lost 3 bases, with 12 bases between them. Germline CDR1 is MNHEY and CDR2 is SMNVEV (reference sequence). The CDR3 DNA sequence: TGTGCCAGCAGTTTATCGGGGGGGCAGTTCAATCAGCCCCAGCATTTT. Amino acid sequence: CASSLSGGQFNQPQHF.